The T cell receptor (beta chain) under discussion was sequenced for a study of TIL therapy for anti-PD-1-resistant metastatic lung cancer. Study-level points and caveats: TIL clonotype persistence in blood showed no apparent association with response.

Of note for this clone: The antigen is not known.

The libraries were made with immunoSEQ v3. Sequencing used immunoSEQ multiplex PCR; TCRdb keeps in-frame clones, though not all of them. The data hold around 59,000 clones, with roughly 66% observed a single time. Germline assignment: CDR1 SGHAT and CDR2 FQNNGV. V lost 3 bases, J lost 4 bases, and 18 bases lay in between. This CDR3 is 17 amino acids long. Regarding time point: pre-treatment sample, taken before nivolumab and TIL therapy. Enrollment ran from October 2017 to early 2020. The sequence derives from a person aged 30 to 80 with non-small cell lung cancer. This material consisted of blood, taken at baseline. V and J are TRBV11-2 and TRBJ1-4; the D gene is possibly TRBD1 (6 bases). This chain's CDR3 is CASSFRQASMGNEKLFF. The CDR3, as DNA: TGTGCCAGCAGCTTCAGACAGGCGTCCATGGGTAATGAAAAACTGTTTTTT. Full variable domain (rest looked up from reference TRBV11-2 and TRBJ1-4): EAGVAQSPRYKIIEKRQSVAFWCNPISGHATLYWYQQILGQGPKLLIQFQNNGVVDDSQLPKDRFSAERLKGVDSTLKIQPAKLEDSAVYLCASSFRQASMGNEKLFFGSGTQLSVL.